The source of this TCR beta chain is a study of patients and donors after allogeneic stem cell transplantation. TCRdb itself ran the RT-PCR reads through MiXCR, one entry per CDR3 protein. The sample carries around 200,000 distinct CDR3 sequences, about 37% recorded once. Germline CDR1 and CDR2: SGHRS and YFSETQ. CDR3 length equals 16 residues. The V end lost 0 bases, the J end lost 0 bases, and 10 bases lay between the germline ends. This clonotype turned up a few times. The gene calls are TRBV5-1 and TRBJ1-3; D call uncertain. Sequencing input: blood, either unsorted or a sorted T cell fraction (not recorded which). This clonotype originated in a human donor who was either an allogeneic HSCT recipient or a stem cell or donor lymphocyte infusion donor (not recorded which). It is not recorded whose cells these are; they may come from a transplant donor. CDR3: CASSLERVISGNTIYF. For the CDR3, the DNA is TGCGCCAGCAGCTTGGAAAGGGTGATCTCTGGAAACACCATATATTTT.